The rows below give T cell receptor beta chains drawn from one sample of a study of cytomegalovirus exposure and HLA in healthy donors. Libraries were prepared by immunoSEQ multiplex PCR; TCRdb keeps only in-frame clonotypes and omits some of them. The top ten clones hold about 1.5% of a sample with roughly 130,000 clones, around 65% of them seen once. The source material was PBMCs. The receptor set was obtained from a man in his late teens or twenties in good health and CMV-seronegative. Both conserved end residues are part of each CDR3. A D gene is named only where the DNA matches it firmly. The size entry is marked missing in some rows and otherwise reads once, few, many or a size class.

clone_size cdr3_length j_call d_call v_call cdr3_nt cdr3_aa
few 17 TRBJ2-7 TRBD2 TRBV9 TGTGCCAGCAGCGTAGGGTTCCGGCTAGCGGGAACCTACGAGCAGTACTTC CASSVGFRLAGTYEQYF
NA 13 TRBJ1-2 NA TRBV29-1 TGCAGCGTCTGGGGCAAATCTAACTATGGCTACACCTTC CSVWGKSNYGYTF
NA 14 TRBJ2-1 NA TRBV28 TGTGCCAGCAGTTTGGGGGGGCCGAACAATGAGCAGTTCTTC CASSLGGPNNEQFF
NA 18 TRBJ2-7 TRBD2 TRBV2 TGTGCCAGCAGCCAACTCAGTCCCTTAGCGGGAGCTCCCCCCGAGCAGTACTTC CASSQLSPLAGAPPEQYF
NA 13 TRBJ1-6 NA TRBV27 TGTGCCAGCAGCTTGTTTGTATTTTCACCCCTCCACTTT CASSLFVFSPLHF
NA 16 TRBJ2-5 TRBD2 TRBV6-5 TGTGCCAGCAGTTACTCGACGATCGCGGGAGTGGAGACCCAGTACTTC CASSYSTIAGVETQYF
NA 12 TRBJ1-2 TRBD1 TRBV6-5 TGTGCCAGCAAGCAGGGGGCTGGAGGCTACACCTTC CASKQGAGGYTF
NA 15 TRBJ1-5 NA TRBV6-5 TGTGCCAGCAGTTACTCGGGGGCGACTAATCAGCCCCAGCATTTT CASSYSGATNQPQHF
NA 11 TRBJ1-3 NA TRBV20-1 TGCAGTGTGACAGATGGAAACACCATATATTTT CSVTDGNTIYF
NA 13 TRBJ2-7 NA TRBV9 TGTGCCAGCAGCCTATCTGCGGGCTACGAGCAGTACTTC CASSLSAGYEQYF